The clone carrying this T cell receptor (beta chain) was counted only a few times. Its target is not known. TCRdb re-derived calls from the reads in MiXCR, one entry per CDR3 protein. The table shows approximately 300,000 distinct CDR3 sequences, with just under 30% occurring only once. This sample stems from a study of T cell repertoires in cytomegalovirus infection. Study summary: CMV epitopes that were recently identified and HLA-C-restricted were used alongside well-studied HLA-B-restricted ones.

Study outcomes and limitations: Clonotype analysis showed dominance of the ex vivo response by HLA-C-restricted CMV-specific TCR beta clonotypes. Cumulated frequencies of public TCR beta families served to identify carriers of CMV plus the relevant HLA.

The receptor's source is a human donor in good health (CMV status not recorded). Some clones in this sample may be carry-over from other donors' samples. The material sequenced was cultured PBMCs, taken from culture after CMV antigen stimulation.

DNA for the CDR3: TGCGCCAGCAGCCAATCCGGGAGGGTGACAGAGACCCAGTACTTC. The encoded protein is CASSQSGRVTETQYF. The chain joins TRBV4-1 to TRBJ2-5; 8 nucleotides agree with TRBD2. V lost 2 bases, J lost 4 bases, and 6 bases stayed unmatched. Germline V gene lookup returns CDR1 MGHRA and CDR2 YSYEKL. The CDR3 loop spans 15 amino acids.